A single sample gave rise to the 14 T cell receptor beta chains below, sequenced in a study of tumor-infiltrating lymphocytes in primary liver carcinoma. Synthesis of TCR beta cDNA was carried out from 500 ng total RNA with a constant-region primer. Slightly modified ARM-PCR served as the procedure for the TCR beta libraries. These libraries came from three rounds of nested multiplex PCR. A C-beta reverse primer was combined with TRBV1-TRBV30 forward primers in the first two PCR rounds, and each round had 9 to 10 cycles. TCRdb analysed the multiplex PCR reads with MiXCR anew, one entry per CDR3 protein. The table includes more than 70,000 distinct CDR3 sequences, under 75% detected once. Each 20-30 mg portion of unsorted bulk tissue served as the source for co-extraction of RNA and DNA. Sequences were obtained from tumor-adjacent normal liver tissue. The receptors derive from a man between 40 and 49 years old with primary liver carcinoma and hepatitis B virus infection.

Comment on this clonotype: One end of the junction varies from germline; a read error may be responsible. The V and J genes are TRBV28 and TRBJ2-7, with 13 nucleotides matching TRBD2. The CDR3 is made up of 19 amino acids. Per the germline V gene, CDR1 is MDHEN and CDR2 is SYDVKM. CDR3 in amino acids: CASSFIGLAGERISYEQYF. The CDR3 DNA reads TGTGCCAGCAGTTTTATCGGACTAGCGGGAGAGCGAATCTCCTACGAGCAATACTTC.

The genes are TRBV19 and TRBJ1-2; D may be TRBD1 (5 bases). V lost 3 bases and J lost 7, with 12 bases in between. Per germline, CDR1 LNHDA and CDR2 SQIVND (reference sequence). There are 13 residues in the CDR3. DNA of the CDR3: TGTGCCAGTAGTATTCTGGACGGGACTGGCTACACCTTC. Amino acid sequence: CASSILDGTGYTF.

Comment on this clonotype: The junction and the germline gene differ at one end; a read error may be behind it. The chain employs TRBV11-2 and TRBJ1-4; maybe TRBD1 (5 bases). Germline V CDR1 and CDR2: SGHAT, FQNNGV. This CDR3 has 14 residues. CDR3 region: CVSSLVVGDEKLFF. For the CDR3, the DNA is TGTGTCAGCAGCTTAGTGGTTGGGGACGAAAAACTGTTTTTT.

This rearrangement joins TRBV24-1 to TRBJ2-1; D is unresolved. V lost 1 base, J lost 7 bases, and 1 base lay in between. The CDR3 consists of 11 residues. The V gene's germline CDR1 is KGHDR and CDR2 SFDVKD. The CDR3 here is CATSDLNEQFF. The DNA for the CDR3 is TGTGCCACCAGTGATTTAAATGAGCAGTTCTTC.

A few counts support this clonotype. The V and J genes are TRBV11-2 and TRBJ1-1, with D maybe TRBD1 (6 bases). Per the germline V gene, CDR1 is SGHAT and CDR2 is FQNNGV. V was shortened by 5 bases and J by 4 bases, with 20 bases between the two germline ends. The CDR3 contains 16 residues. The CDR3 nucleotides are TGTGCCAGCAGCCGAGGTTGGGCAGGGGTCTCCACTGAAGCTTTCTTT. This sequence encodes CASSRGWAGVSTEAFF.

A note on this clonotype: Here the CDR3 omits its conserved ending phenylalanine or tryptophan, so a read error is the likely source. No DNA is shown, since the ends of the CDR3 on it are uncertain; the CDR3 is the one TCRdb lists. The chain has TRBV11-1 and TRBJ2-1. Germline loops: CDR1 SGHAT, CDR2 FQDESV (reference sequence). The CDR3 length is 15 residues, termini included. This chain's CDR3 is CASSLGLVETNEQLL.

About this clonotype itself: The conserved closing phenylalanine or tryptophan is absent in this CDR3, likely reflecting a read error. The genes are TRBV29-1 and TRBJ2-5; the D is unclear. This CDR3 comprises 10 residues. Per germline, CDR1 SQVTM and CDR2 ANQGSEA. The CDR3 sequence: CSVDQEIQYL. For the CDR3, the DNA is TGCAGCGTTGACCAAGAGATCCAGTACTTA.

Notes on this clonotype: Germline and junction disagree at one end, which may indicate a read error. The chain recombines TRBV5-8 with TRBJ2-7; TRBD1 aligns across 9 bases. Germline V gives CDR1 SGHTS, CDR2 YDEGEE. The length of the CDR3 is 14 residues. In nucleotides, the CDR3 is TGTGCCGGCAGCTTGGGGACAGGGATGGACGAGCAGTACTTC. Translated: CAGSLGTGMDEQYF.

Concerning this clonotype: One end of the junction varies from germline; a read error may be responsible. This chain connects TRBV29-1 to TRBJ2-7; TRBD2 is a possible D gene (6 bases). Germline V lookup: CDR1 SQVTM, CDR2 ANQGSEA. This CDR3 has 15 amino acids. The CDR3, as DNA: TGCAGCATTGAAGATTCAGGAGGGAGCTCCTACGAGCAGTACTTC. It encodes CSIEDSGGSSYEQYF.

On this clonotype: A much larger clone is a single base away; this may be a read error. This sequence joins TRBV14 and TRBJ1-1, with no clear D. Trimming took 5 bases from V and 5 from J, leaving 15 bases between them. This CDR3 comprises 14 residues. Germline-derived CDR1 and CDR2 are SGHDN and FVKESK. The CDR3 here is CASSISRGETEAFF. The CDR3 DNA is TGTGCCAGCAGCATCTCGCGGGGAGAGACTGAAGCTTTCTTT.

The count of this clonotype is one. This rearrangement joins TRBV29-1 to TRBJ1-3; D is unresolved. CDR1 is SQVTM and CDR2 is ANQGSEA in the germline V gene. The CDR3 contains 12 residues. The CDR3 DNA reads as TGCAGTGTAAAGCTTTGTGGAAACACCATATATTTT. It specifies CSVKLCGNTIYF.

Of note for this clonotype: Being one base from a much bigger clone, this may be a read error. The chain combines TRBV5-1 with TRBJ2-7; a possible D gene is TRBD2 (5 bases). CDR1 and CDR2 from the germline V gene are SGHRS and YFSETQ. V dropped 9 bases and J dropped 4 bases, with 17 bases sitting between them. CDR3 length: 13 amino acids. This CDR3 is CANSSGLKYEQYF. CDR3 DNA: TGCGCCAACAGTTCCGGACTGAAGTACGAGCAGTACTTC.

With respect to this clonotype: It may be a read error: a sequence one base away is much more abundant. The chain links TRBV10-2 to TRBJ2-7, with TRBD2 matching 7 bases. The CDR3 has 13 amino acids. Germline CDR1 reads WSHSY; CDR2 reads SAAADI. The DNA for the CDR3 is TGCGCCAGCAGTGAGTGGGCGGGAGTCGAGCGGTACTTC. Translating gives CASSEWAGVERYF.

A remark on this clonotype: Its ends do not fully match the called genes, so a read error is possible. This rearrangement joins TRBV6-2 or TRBV6-3 to TRBJ1-1; D perhaps matches TRBD1 (5 bases). CDR1 is MNHEY and CDR2 is SVGEGT in the germline V gene. The CDR3 covers 11 residues. CDR3 DNA: TGTACCAGCAGTTCGGCAGGGCCGGCTTCCTTT. Encoded protein: CTSSSAGPASF.